This TCR beta chain was captured by sequencing in a study of cytomegalovirus exposure and HLA in healthy donors. The PCR ran on 60 Vbeta and 13 Jbeta primers. Per the study methods: Later, an analysis found some 80 million unique TCR beta chains, and 10 million to 11 million of these were shared. Some clones are missing from TCRdb's copy, which holds only in-frame ones; the method was immunoSEQ multiplex PCR. V and J calls and clone size follow that table, whereas D and trimming were derived from the DNA. The sample has 170,000 or so clones, approximately 81% seen once. Overall study results and limits: A reported reduction in N-insertions relative to the approximately 640-donor mean was seen in an Asian-associated ancestry cluster in a later analysis. Follow-up analysis later connected one missense variant in DCLRE1C with trimming of TCR beta V- and J-genes.

A note on this clone: Its antigen is currently unknown.

Sequencing was carried out using PBMCs. The receptor's source is a boy aged 2 to 9 in good health and CMV-seronegative.

This chain's CDR3 is CASSFTGQGYEQYF. The CDR3 DNA reads TGTGCCAGCAGCTTTACGGGACAGGGGTACGAGCAGTACTTC. This chain joins TRBV5-4 and TRBJ2-7; 10 bases match TRBD1. Trimming at V came to 2 bases and at J to 4 bases, leaving 3 bases not matched to a gene. CDR3 length equals 14 residues. CDR1 is SGHNT and CDR2 is YYREEE in the germline V gene (reference sequence).